This TCR beta chain originates from a study of spatial heterogeneity in lung cancer. TCRdb redid the calling of the 5' RACE reads with MiXCR, one entry per CDR3 protein. Of just over 70,000 distinct CDR3 sequences listed, 8% to 10% are singletons. The V end lost 0 bases, the J end lost 4 bases, and 10 bases lay between the germline ends. Germline V gene sequence: CDR1 SGHRS, CDR2 YFSETQ. The CDR3 runs to 14 residues. Indicated time point: blood at routine non-recurrence follow-up after resection. This TCR came from a female donor with early-stage non-small cell lung cancer. The sequences come from PBMCs, collected at follow-up. The chain links TRBV5-1 to TRBJ2-5; possible D gene TRBD1, 5 bases. The CDR3 bases are TGCGCCAGCAGCTTGGGCCCAAGGGGAGAGACCCAGTACTTC. Protein product: CASSLGPRGETQYF.